This paragraph covers one T cell receptor (beta chain) sequence. This record comes from a study of blood T cell repertoires in COVID-19. V lost 5 bases and J 0 bases, leaving 13 bases between the germline ends. The CDR3 length is 15 residues. Looked up from germline, CDR1 is KGHSH and CDR2 is LQKENI. As processed by the authors: How many nucleated cells were present was estimated from reference gene primer amplification. Generated by immunoSEQ multiplex PCR, the TCRdb table keeps only in-frame clones and is missing some. V and J calls plus clone size are reproduced from that table; the DNA served to infer D and trimming. The sample shows some 170,000 clones, about 88% of them seen only once.

The chain links TRBV18 to TRBJ2-5, with D possibly TRBD1 on 5 matching bases. Sequences were obtained from peripheral blood. The source of this sequence is a man aged 60 to 69 with active or convalescent COVID-19. This CDR3 reads CASSKTDPYQETQYF. CDR3 nucleotide sequence: TGTGCCAGCTCAAAGACAGATCCGTACCAAGAGACCCAGTACTTC.